This TCR beta chain stems from a study of CD8 T cells in ankylosing spondylitis. A few counts support this clonotype. As yet, its antigen is unknown. One entry per CDR3 protein, called by TCRdb with MiXCR from the 5' RACE reads. The data show under 450,000 distinct CDR3 sequences, about a sixth seen once. Whole-study findings and limits: For ankylosing spondylitis blood, a TCR beta motif of about eight highly homologous variants appeared characteristic.

The V gene's germline CDR1 is MNHEY and CDR2 SVGAGI. This CDR3 spans 15 amino acids. V was clipped by 4 bases and J by 2 bases, with 11 bases between them. What was sequenced was blood, either unsorted or a sorted T cell fraction (not recorded which). The source is a male donor with ankylosing spondylitis. The gene calls are TRBV6-5 and TRBJ2-2; D is possibly TRBD1 (5 bases). The CDR3: CASSSWGHNTGELFF. The CDR3 bases are TGTGCCAGCAGTTCATGGGGCCACAACACCGGGGAGCTGTTTTTT.